What follows describes a single TCR beta chain. Its antigen remains unknown. Sequencing used cDNA as its template, made by extracting RNA and reverse transcribing it. Method: immunoSEQ multiplex PCR; TCRdb's copy keeps in-frame clones and lacks some. The sample holds under 300,000 clones; roughly two thirds are singletons and the top ten take around 1.2%. Peripheral blood and lesional scalp punch biopsies were taken from alopecia areata patients. The researchers isolated CD4+ and CD8+ T cells from PBMCs by sorting. The record originates from a study of CD8+ T cells in alopecia areata. For the study at large: Tofacitinib administration persisted for 6 to 18 months, succeeded by 6 months off drug. Findings and caveats of the study: An increase in clonality over normal scalp was evident in lesional scalp, especially alopecia totalis/universalis.

The ends were cut back, 6 bases at V and 4 bases at J, with 12 bases in the middle. The length of the CDR3 is 13 residues. CDR1 and CDR2 from the germline V gene are MNHEY and SVGAGI. This TCR came from a human donor with alopecia areata. The chain recombines TRBV6-5 with TRBJ1-1; perhaps TRBD1 as D (6 bases). The sample consisted of CD4+ T cells sorted from blood, taken at week 0. The CDR3 is CASSYRAVTEAFF. DNA of the CDR3: TGTGCCAGCAGCTACAGGGCGGTCACTGAAGCTTTCTTT.